This TCR beta chain was identified in a study of blood T cell repertoires in COVID-19. Study-level information: PBMCs, B-cell-depleted T cells, or T cells provided the cDNA or gDNA that made up the material.

This CDR3 is 15 amino acids long. The germline V gene encodes CDR1 MNHEY and CDR2 SVGAGI. Trimming took off 3 bases at V and 0 bases at J, with 12 bases between the two ends. Original processing methods: The authors estimated nucleated cell counts from reference gene primer amplification. Assay: immunoSEQ multiplex PCR; the TCRdb copy retains only in-frame clones and omits some. D and trimming come from the DNA, and the V and J calls and clone size come from that table. The data contain about 55,000 clones, about nine tenths of them singletons. The V and J genes are TRBV6-5 and TRBJ2-7; D possibly corresponds to TRBD1 (6 bases). Sequenced: peripheral blood. The source of this sequence is a man aged 40-49 years with acute or convalescent COVID-19. The CDR3 region has the DNA TGTGCCAGCAGTTATGGACAGATGTTCTCCTACGAGCAGTACTTC. This translates into CASSYGQMFSYEQYF.